Sequencing of this TCR beta chain was carried out in a study of T cell repertoires in ileal Crohn's disease. Study context: Biopsies of the neoterminal ileum at postoperative colonoscopy form M6 samples. Study-level results: Compared with non-smokers, active smokers at surgery showed more clonal expansions.

A word on this clone: Its antigen is not known.

The repertoire was sequenced with immunoSEQ multiplex PCR; TCRdb's copy has only in-frame clones and lacks some. The sample holds roughly 16,000 clones, around 70% seen once. Time point specified: neoterminal ileum biopsy at postoperative endoscopy, about 6 months after surgery. The CDR3 contains 14 residues. CDR1 is SNHLY and CDR2 is FYNNEI in the germline V gene. V gave up 3 bases and J gave up 12 bases, with 21 bases separating them. The TCR comes from an adult with Crohn's disease. The chain recombines TRBV2 with TRBJ2-7; perhaps TRBD2 as D (5 bases). Sequenced: ileal tissue. CDR3 in DNA: TGTGCCAGCAGTGAGGAGGCGTTGGGCGGTCCCTTGTACTTC. It specifies CASSEEALGGPLYF.